This T cell receptor (beta chain) was sequenced in a study of human T cells and chemical hapten exposure. This clonotype has just a few counts. Time point here: patch test 1, 2 weeks after DPC sensitization. Treatment defined: therapeutic diphenylcyclopropenone sensitization with weekly scalp DPC. V shed 0 bases, J shed 2 bases, and the junction held 8 bases outside the gene matches. This CDR3 contains 17 residues. The germline V gene has CDR1 SGHRS and CDR2 YFSETQ. TCRdb reprocessed the RACE reads with MiXCR, giving one entry per CDR3 protein. The table has more than 95,000 distinct CDR3 sequences, around 10% seen once.

This receptor was taken from a woman aged 45 to 65 with alopecia areata. Some clones in this sample may be carry-over from other donors' samples. The sample here was whole blood, taken in connection with sensitization to the hapten diphenylcyclopropenone (DPC). The chain joins TRBV5-1 to TRBJ2-3; TRBD2 matches 8 bases. The CDR3 loop is CASSLGGTSGLTDTQYF. The CDR3 nucleotides are TGCGCCAGCAGCTTGGGTGGTACTAGCGGACTCACAGATACGCAGTATTTT.